The sequence of this T cell receptor beta chain was determined in a study of blood T cell repertoires in COVID-19 (dated by TCRdb to about 2020). A note on the overall study: The collaborator samples originated in the United States, Italy and Spain and spanned the acute and convalescent phases of COVID-19. The samples were drawn from the first 160 participants of the ongoing ImmuneRACE study and from roughly 1,300 subjects provided by 6 global collaborators. The material from the prospective study consisted of cDNA or gDNA derived from T cells, B-cell-depleted T cells, or PBMCs. Nearly every sample came with metadata listing a de-identified subject ID, COVID-19 status, age in years and sex. Where available, HLA class I and class II types were taken from metadata supplied by the sample provider and were not determined by assay-based typing. The repertoires were released in a freely available public database meant as a resource for research on the immune response to SARS-CoV-2. Subjects who had been exposed to COVID-19, were actively infected with it, or had recovered from it provided the deeply sampled blood TCRbeta repertoires that made up the dataset.

TCRbeta CDR3 regions were amplified from genomic DNA by means of the immunoSEQ Assay, a bias-controlled multiplex PCR. As for the original processing: The number of nucleated cells in each sample was estimated from the amplification of reference gene primers within the assay. To quantify the absolute abundance of each unique TCRbeta CDR3 rearrangement, sequence reads were collapsed and filtered. For each sample, productive Simpson clonality was calculated by taking the square root of Simpson's diversity index across productive rearrangements. TCRdb provides this immuneACCESS table in a form limited to in-frame rearrangements. Some clones are lacking; in checked studies, under half of them reflect an unresolved V gene, and why the rest are absent is not known. The D gene and trimming were derived from the DNA, and the V and J assignments and clone size from that table. Recorded for this sample are about 170,000 clones; approximately 87% of them occurred a single time. The ten largest clones add up to roughly 9.7% of the sample.

The research as a whole found: Clinical and demographic metadata were provided uncurated, with the amount varying by source and participant.

With respect to this clone: Its recognized antigen is unknown. Qualities for individual bases were not recorded, and no much larger clone is one base off.

At one collaborating source in Seattle, patients were enrolled during active infection and were followed longitudinally through the course of disease. Whole blood was collected in K2EDTA tubes by collaborating institutions according to the institutions' own protocols. For TCRbeta analysis, collaborators shipped samples as frozen whole blood, isolated PBMCs, or DNA extracted from either of those sample types. V trim: 4 bases; J trim: 4 bases; unmatched bases: 8. According to the germline V gene, CDR1 reads SGHTA and CDR2 reads FQGNSA. The CDR3 runs 15 residues from the cysteine to the phenylalanine. Solely the CDR3 DNA is kept, with 45 bases framed from the first base.

Rearrangement joined TRBV7-2 to TRBJ2-7; 9 central nucleotides agree with TRBD1. Sequences were obtained from peripheral blood. The sequence derives from a woman aged 60-75 years with COVID-19, enrolled during active disease. The CDR3: CASSWGTGLGYEQYF. The nucleotide sequence is given as TGTGCCAGCAGCTGGGGGACAGGGTTGGGGTACGAGCAGTACTTC.